Listed here are 5 T cell receptor beta chains from one sample, sequenced in a study of shared clonotypes between healthy human individuals. The repertoire was sequenced with immunoSEQ multiplex PCR; TCRdb's copy has only in-frame clones and lacks some. The top ten hold roughly 10% of the sample, which has 170,000 or so clones, about 68% seen once. The sequenced material came from memory CD4+ T cells sorted from blood. Subset given: CD45RA-negative fraction. All receptors derive from a man between 25 and 39 years old in good health.

The CDR3 DNA reads as TGTGCCAGCAGCCGGACAGATTACGAGCAGTACTTC. Its translation is CASSRTDYEQYF. This chain joins TRBV14 and TRBJ2-7, with D possibly TRBD1 on 6 matching bases. This CDR3 is built from 12 residues. Germline CDR1 is SGHDN and CDR2 is FVKESK. Deletions cut 4 bases from V and 4 bases from J, with 8 bases between.

V usage is TRBV30 and J usage is TRBJ2-7; 9 nucleotides match TRBD1. The trim removed 4 bases at V and 4 bases at J, leaving 8 bases unmatched. The CDR3 consists of 14 residues. Germline loops: CDR1 GTSNPN, CDR2 SVGIG (reference sequence). In nucleotides, the CDR3 is TGTGCCTGGAAACGGGACAGGGACTTTTACGAGCAGTACTTC. Translation: CAWKRDRDFYEQYF. The full variable domain, rest sourced from reference TRBV30 and TRBJ2-7, is SQTIHQWPATLVQPVGSPLSLECTVEGTSNPNLYWYRQAAGRGLQLLFYSVGIGQISSEVPQNLSASRPQDRQFILSSKKLLLSDSGFYLCAWKRDRDFYEQYFGPGTRLTVT.

The chain links TRBV28 to TRBJ2-1; D gene uncertain. The germline gives CDR1 MDHEN, CDR2 SYDVKM. CDR3 length: 14 amino acids. V lost 3 bases and J 8 bases, leaving 14 bases between the germline ends. The CDR3 loop is CASSLIGPSYEQFF. CDR3 DNA sequence: TGTGCCAGCAGTTTGATAGGACCGTCCTATGAGCAGTTCTTC.

This clone was counted only a few times. The V and J genes are TRBV20-1 and TRBJ1-1; D uncertain. Trimming took off 7 bases at V and 4 bases at J, with 7 bases between the two ends. The CDR3 totals 10 residues. Germline-derived CDR1 and CDR2 are DFQATT and SNEGSKA (reference sequence). CDR3 sequence reads: CSVYTTEAFF. DNA of the CDR3: TGCAGTGTTTATACCACTGAAGCTTTCTTT.

V gene TRBV5-5 combines with J gene TRBJ2-7, with TRBD1 identical over 7 bases. The germline V gene encodes CDR1 SGHKS and CDR2 YYEKEE (reference sequence). This CDR3 has 13 residues. The CDR3 reads CAAKDRSIDEQYF. For the CDR3, the DNA is TGTGCTGCGAAGGACAGGAGTATCGACGAGCAGTACTTC. The variable domain in full, with the rest retrieved from reference TRBV5-5 and TRBJ2-7, is DAGVTQSPTHLIKTRGQQVTLRCSPISGHKSVSWYQQVLGQGPQFIFQYYEKEERGRGNFPDRFSARQFPNYSSELNVNALLLGDSALYLCAAKDRSIDEQYFGPGTRLTVT.